The clone carrying this TCR beta chain was found once. Its antigen is not identified. The data originate from a study of PD-L1 blockade in urothelial cancer. Study-wide background: Per blood sample, T cells had a median of roughly 150,000.

Germline CDR1 reads LGHNA; CDR2 reads YSLEER. Trimming cost V 0 bases and J 7 bases, with 10 bases left between them. The CDR3 loop spans 14 amino acids. As to time point: pretreatment peripheral blood. Each individual provided 1 to 8 samples (taken pretreatment and on-treatment). Findings and caveats of the study: Prediction of better survival came from below-median pretreatment blood TCR clonality. In blood at 3 weeks, tumor-associated clones expanded more among patients with durable benefit.

Data came from immunoSEQ multiplex PCR; TCRdb stores just in-frame clones and leaves some out. The data contain about 38,000 clones, 85% of them singletons. This TCR was sampled from a man older than 75 with urothelial cancer. The sequenced sample was PBMCs, obtained around atezolizumab (anti-PD-L1) treatment. V and J are TRBV4-3 and TRBJ2-1; no clear D gene. CDR3 residues: CASSQDSGENEQFF. The CDR3 nucleotides are TGCGCCAGCAGCCAAGATTCTGGAGAGAATGAGCAGTTCTTC.